Shown below are 30 T cell receptor beta chains from a single sample sequenced in a study of identical twins. MiXCR, run by TCRdb on the 5' RACE reads, gives a single entry per CDR3 protein. The data show about 1.7 million distinct CDR3 sequences, more than 30% seen once. The specimen was cord blood. The receptors were gathered from a newborn girl in good health.

This clonotype was counted only a few times. The chain carries TRBV20-1 and TRBJ2-7; D is perhaps TRBD2 (6 bases). The CDR3 contains 13 residues. Trimming pared 3 bases from V and 3 bases from J, leaving 12 bases between. The V gene's germline CDR1 is DFQATT and CDR2 SNEGSKA (reference sequence). DNA of the CDR3: TGCAGTGCTAGCGGGAGAGGAGGCTACGAGCAGTACTTC. Protein product: CSASGRGGYEQYF.

The table lists this clonotype with a few counts. V usage is TRBV3-1 and J usage is TRBJ2-4, with 8 nucleotides matching TRBD1. This CDR3 spans 17 amino acids. After removal of 3 bases from V and 0 bases from J, the junction contained 7 bases not matched to a gene. CDR1 and CDR2 from the germline V gene are LGHDT and YNNKEL (reference sequence). The CDR3 loop reads CASSHTGGGLAKNIQYF. The CDR3 coding sequence is TGTGCCAGCAGCCACACAGGGGGAGGACTAGCCAAAAACATTCAGTACTTC. The full variable domain, its missing parts supplied by reference TRBV3-1 and TRBJ2-4, is DTAVSQTPKYLVTQMGNDKSIKCEQNLGHDTMYWYKQDSKKFLKIMFSYNNKELIINETVPNRFSPKSPDKAHLNLHINSLELGDSAVYFCASSHTGGGLAKNIQYFGAGTRLSVL.

The gene calls are TRBV12-3 or TRBV12-4 and TRBJ2-1; 9 nucleotides line up with TRBD2. The CDR3 sequence is 16 residues long. With V trimmed by 6 bases and J by 2 bases, 8 bases remained unmatched. In DNA, the CDR3 is TGTGCCAGCAGCCCCTATAGCGGGAGCACCTACAATGAGCAGTTCTTC. This sequence encodes CASSPYSGSTYNEQFF.

The chain combines TRBV28 with TRBJ1-5; D gene ambiguous. V was shortened by 5 bases and J by 0 bases, with 14 bases between the two germline ends. The CDR3 consists of 16 residues. Germline V gives CDR1 MDHEN, CDR2 SYDVKM. The CDR3 here is CASSASEAYSNQPQHF. The CDR3 DNA is TGTGCCAGCAGTGCGAGCGAGGCCTATAGCAATCAGCCCCAGCATTTT.

In regard to this clonotype: Germline is not matched at one junction end, which may reflect a read error. The V call is TRBV7-2, the J call TRBJ2-1, with a weak D call TRBD2 (6 bases). Germline CDR1 SGHTA, CDR2 FQGNSA. This CDR3 comprises 14 residues. The CDR3 reads CANSEGTPINEQFF. CDR3 coding DNA: TGTGCCAACAGCGAGGGGACTCCAATTAATGAGCAGTTCTTC.

This clonotype was counted between two and nine times. The rearrangement joins TRBV24-1 to TRBJ1-2; D gene unclear. Germline CDR1 reads KGHDR; CDR2 reads SFDVKD. Trimming shortened V by 4 bases and J by 5 bases, and 7 bases separated the two germline ends. CDR3 size: 12 residues. CDR3 loop: CATSEWSYGYTF. The CDR3 DNA reads TGTGCCACCAGTGAATGGAGTTATGGCTACACCTTC.

V usage is TRBV25-1 and J usage is TRBJ2-1; 11 bases align to TRBD2. Germline V gene lookup returns CDR1 MGHDK and CDR2 SYGVNS. This CDR3 comprises 13 residues. V dropped 5 bases and J dropped 12; count of bases not matched to a gene: 6. This CDR3 reads CASSPVAGGRQFF. In DNA, the CDR3 is TGTGCCAGCAGTCCAGTAGCGGGAGGGCGGCAGTTCTTC.

To note about this clonotype: At one end, the junction sequence differs from germline, possibly due to a read error. The chain couples TRBV9 to TRBJ2-3; 9 bases agree with TRBD2. Germline-derived CDR1 and CDR2 are SGDLS and YYNGEE. The CDR3 covers 18 residues. The CDR3 region has the DNA TGTGCCTGCAGCGTGTCTGACACACCGGGACTAGCAGCAGATACGCAGTATTTT. Protein product: CACSVSDTPGLAADTQYF.

The chain carries TRBV20-1 and TRBJ1-6; TRBD1 matches at 8 bases. In germline, CDR1 is DFQATT, CDR2 SNEGSKA (reference sequence). The V gene end was trimmed by 1 base and the J gene end by 7 bases; junction bases not matched to a gene: 6. The CDR3 contains 15 residues. Here the CDR3 DNA reads TGCAGTGCTAGAGTGGAAGACAGGGGCAATTCACCCCTCCACTTT. Its protein product is CSARVEDRGNSPLHF.

This rearrangement joins TRBV3-1 to TRBJ2-1, with TRBD2 matching 11 bases. The J call is in doubt because the DNA end fits TRBJ2-7 better. Germline lookup yields CDR1 LGHDT and CDR2 YNNKEL (reference sequence). The CDR3 loop spans 16 amino acids. In nucleotides, the CDR3 is TGTGCCAGCAGCTCTCCGACTAGCGGGGCTTACAATGAGCAGTACTTC. This codes for CASSSPTSGAYNEQYF.

This clonotype was seen more than once but under ten times. The rearrangement links TRBV7-2 to TRBJ1-2, with no clear D. Trimming stripped 2 bases from V and 1 base from J, with 8 bases between. In germline, CDR1 is SGHTA, CDR2 FQGNSA. CDR3 length: 14 residues. The CDR3 reads CASSLLHLNYGYTF. CDR3 DNA: TGTGCCAGCAGCTTATTACACCTTAACTATGGCTACACCTTC.

This clonotype has only a few counts. The J gene is TRBJ2-1, the V gene TRBV5-5; D is ambiguous. Germline-derived CDR1 and CDR2 are SGHKS and YYEKEE (reference sequence). V was pared by 2 bases and J by 2 bases, with 17 bases between. The CDR3 runs 17 residues. CDR3 DNA: TGTGCCAGCAGCTTTGCCCCTCAGGCCACCACCTACAATGAGCAGTTCTTC. Translation gives CASSFAPQATTYNEQFF.

This rearrangement joins TRBV14 to TRBJ1-2, with a tentative D call TRBD1 (6 bases). The CDR3 contains 15 residues. The germline V and J ends were trimmed by 2 bases and 1 base, with 11 bases remaining between them. Per germline, CDR1 SGHDN and CDR2 FVKESK. The CDR3 here is CASSQQGQNNYGYTF. The CDR3 nucleotides are TGTGCCAGCAGCCAACAGGGGCAAAATAACTATGGCTACACCTTC.

This clonotype was observed a few times. The chain employs TRBV29-1 and TRBJ1-1; TRBD1 matches 7 bases. Germline CDR1 reads SQVTM; CDR2 reads ANQGSEA. The CDR3 extends over 12 amino acids. V gave up 6 bases and J gave up 4 bases; unmatched junction bases: 5. The CDR3 loop is CSVVQGITEAFF. CDR3 DNA sequence: TGCAGCGTCGTACAGGGGATCACTGAAGCTTTCTTT.

V gene TRBV9 combines with J gene TRBJ2-5, with 9 bases lining up with TRBD2. This CDR3 is 16 amino acids long. Germline-derived CDR1 and CDR2 are SGDLS and YYNGEE. The V gene end was trimmed by 0 bases and the J gene end by 2 bases; junction bases not matched to a gene: 5. DNA for the CDR3: TGTGCCAGCAGCGTAGGTGGCGGGGGGGTTCAAGAGACCCAGTACTTC. This sequence encodes CASSVGGGGVQETQYF.

The V call is TRBV12-5, the J call TRBJ2-1, with 8 bases lining up with TRBD2. TRBJ2-7 matches the DNA end more closely, so the J call is doubtful. Germline CDR1 reads LGHNT; CDR2 reads FRNRAP. The CDR3 spans 23 residues. CDR3 DNA: TGTGCTAGTGGTTTGGTAGCGACGGAACTCCTAGCGGGCTTCCGGCCTTCCGACAATGAGCAGTACTTC. Translated, it gives CASGLVATELLAGFRPSDNEQYF.

This clonotype occurred many times. J is TRBJ2-5 and V is TRBV12-3 or TRBV12-4; 7 bases are shared with TRBD1. V trimming: 7 bases; J trimming: 4 bases; junction bases outside the gene matches: 3. The CDR3 consists of 12 residues. CDR3 nucleotide sequence: TGTGCCAGCACGACAGGGCGAGAGACCCAGTACTTC. Translation: CASTTGRETQYF.

The V and J genes are TRBV28 and TRBJ2-5; D not certain. Germline V gene lookup returns CDR1 MDHEN and CDR2 SYDVKM. Trimming stripped 2 bases from V and 5 bases from J, with 12 bases between. The CDR3 spans 14 residues. Here the CDR3 DNA reads TGTGCCAGCAGTTTAGCGGATAGCCGGGAGACCCAGTACTTC. Amino acid sequence: CASSLADSRETQYF.

This clonotype has at least ten counts. The genes are TRBV11-2 and TRBJ2-7; D possibly corresponds to TRBD2 (5 bases). Germline values: CDR1 SGHAT, CDR2 FQNNGV. Trimming took off 1 base at V and 0 bases at J, with 7 bases between the two ends. The CDR3 is made up of 14 amino acids. DNA of the CDR3: TGTGCCAGCAGCTTAGCGGGAATCTCCTACGAGCAGTACTTC. Encoded protein: CASSLAGISYEQYF. The full variable domain, with the rest looked up from reference TRBV11-2 and TRBJ2-7, is EAGVAQSPRYKIIEKRQSVAFWCNPISGHATLYWYQQILGQGPKLLIQFQNNGVVDDSQLPKDRFSAERLKGVDSTLKIQPAKLEDSAVYLCASSLAGISYEQYFGPGTRLTVT.

This chain uses TRBV3-1 with TRBJ2-2; tentative D call: TRBD2 (6 bases). With 1 base removed from V and 7 bases from J, the gap between germline ends came to 10 bases. Germline V gives CDR1 LGHDT, CDR2 YNNKEL (reference sequence). The CDR3 totals 14 residues. This chain's CDR3 is CASSQGGRGGELFF. DNA for the CDR3: TGTGCCAGCAGCCAAGGAGGGCGGGGCGGGGAGCTGTTTTTT.

CDR3 sequence: CSARDRLVQETQYF. For the CDR3, the DNA is TGCAGTGCTAGAGATCGGCTTGTGCAAGAGACCCAGTACTTC. The chain links TRBV20-1 to TRBJ2-5, with D unresolved. CDR3 length equals 14 residues. With 0 bases removed from V and 2 bases from J, the gap between germline ends came to 10 bases. CDR1 and CDR2 from the germline V gene are DFQATT and SNEGSKA (reference sequence).

A note on this clonotype: One base away lies a much larger clone, so this may be a sequencing read error. The chain combines TRBV10-3 with TRBJ2-1, with 10 bases identical to TRBD1. The CDR3 totals 14 residues. J gave up 8 bases and V 6 bases, and 7 bases lay outside the gene matches. Germline V lookup: CDR1 ENHRY, CDR2 SYGVKD. The chain's CDR3 is CAISCGTGVYEQFF. For the CDR3, the DNA is TGTGCCATCAGCTGCGGGACAGGGGTGTATGAGCAGTTCTTC.

As to this clonotype: Just one base apart from a much larger clone, this may be a read error. The chain links TRBV20-1 to TRBJ2-1, with unresolved D. In germline, CDR1 is DFQATT, CDR2 SNEGSKA (reference sequence). The germline V and J ends were trimmed by 3 bases and 10 bases, with 10 bases remaining between them. This CDR3 spans 11 amino acids. CDR3 amino acids: CSASSLYEQFF. CDR3 bases: TGCAGTGCTAGCAGCCTCTACGAGCAGTTCTTC.

In its sample, this clonotype was seen a few times. This sequence joins TRBV28 and TRBJ2-1; D gene uncertain. Germline CDR1 MDHEN, CDR2 SYDVKM. Trimming removed 6 bases from V and 1 base from J, with 16 bases in between. The CDR3 loop spans 16 amino acids. The CDR3 sequence is CASRQMGGFSYNEQFF. The CDR3 DNA is TGTGCCAGCAGGCAGATGGGCGGTTTTTCCTACAATGAGCAGTTCTTC.

A few counts support this clonotype. This chain uses TRBV20-1 with TRBJ1-6; TRBD1 agrees at 8 bases. CDR1 and CDR2 (germline): DFQATT, SNEGSKA (reference sequence). The junction had 7 bases not matched to a gene; V was cut back by 7 bases and J by 2 bases. This CDR3 spans 15 amino acids. CDR3 nucleotide sequence: TGCAGTGTCGAGACAGGGGCGCCCTATAATTCACCCCTCCACTTT. This translates into CSVETGAPYNSPLHF.

The J gene is TRBJ2-5, the V gene TRBV7-6, with 7 bases matching TRBD1. V gave up 5 bases and J gave up 2 bases; unmatched junction bases: 8. The V gene's germline CDR1 is SGHVS and CDR2 FNYEAQ. The CDR3 extends over 15 amino acids. In DNA form, the CDR3 reads TGTGCCAGCAGCATACGACAGACAGGGCAAGAGACCCAGTACTTC. Protein: CASSIRQTGQETQYF.

This chain links TRBV7-2 with TRBJ1-5; D not resolved. CDR1 is SGHTA, CDR2 FQGNSA, per germline. V dropped 6 bases and J dropped 0 bases, with 12 bases sitting between them. The CDR3 totals 15 residues. Written as DNA, the CDR3 is TGTGCCAGCAGTTGCTCAGCGGGTAGCAATCAGCCCCAGCATTTT. The encoded protein is CASSCSAGSNQPQHF.

The chain employs TRBV5-1 and TRBJ2-7; 8 bases fit TRBD2. Looked up from germline, CDR1 is SGHRS and CDR2 is YFSETQ. The CDR3 consists of 18 residues. Trimming took 2 bases from V and 12 from J; bases not matched to a gene: 25. The CDR3 here is CASSFWPTTRDDGRGRYF. DNA of the CDR3: TGCGCCAGCAGCTTTTGGCCGACTACCCGGGACGACGGGAGGGGACGGTACTTC.

The chain is built from TRBV20-1 and TRBJ2-3; 10 nucleotides match TRBD1. CDR1 and CDR2 (germline): DFQATT, SNEGSKA (reference sequence). Germline trimming cut 5 bases from V and 2 bases from J; bases unmatched to any gene: 4. The CDR3 is 14 residues long. The CDR3 bases are TGCAGTGCTTCCGGGACAGGGGCCACAGATACGCAGTATTTT. Protein: CSASGTGATDTQYF.

This chain uses TRBV6-2 or TRBV6-3 with TRBJ2-3; 9 bases are a match to TRBD2. CDR3 length: 15 residues. Germline values: CDR1 MNHEY, CDR2 SVGEGT. V was clipped by 8 bases and J by 3 bases; unmatched bases: 9. For the CDR3, the DNA is TGTGCCAGCGGACAGACTAGCGGAGCTACAGATACGCAGTATTTT. Its protein product is CASGQTSGATDTQYF.